This note documents a single TCR beta chain sequence. Germline V gives CDR1 ENHRY, CDR2 SYGVKD. This CDR3 is 15 amino acids long. With 6 bases clipped from V and 0 bases from J, the junction kept 7 bases outside the gene matches. CD45RA+ naive and CD45RA-negative memory subsets were separated from CD4+ cells. Measured with immunoSEQ multiplex PCR; TCRdb has only the in-frame clones, and not every one. The sample has over 1.5 million clones, 95% to 99% seen once. The data belong to a study of shared clonotypes between healthy human individuals. Study as a whole: A couple of women and a few men aged 18 to 49 made up the donors.

The J gene is TRBJ1-2, the V gene TRBV10-3; 7 positions match TRBD1. The clonotype originates from a man aged 30 to 45 in good health. The sequencing sample was made of naive CD4+ T cells sorted from blood. This sample's subset: CD45RA+ positively selected. In nucleotides, the CDR3 is TGTGCCATCAGGGGCCGGGACAGCTCTAACTATGGCTACACCTTC. Translating gives CAIRGRDSSNYGYTF.